This T cell receptor beta chain was recorded in a study of CD8+CD57+ T cells in acquired aplastic anemia. In patients chosen for sequencing, flow cytometry had shown CD8+CD57+ cell expansion. CDR1 is SGHDN and CDR2 is FVKESK in the germline V gene. Trimming cost V 2 bases and J 6 bases; bases outside gene matches: 13. This CDR3 has 17 residues. This clonotype showed up many times. The TCR beta profiling, which covered VDJ combination and CDR3 sequence, was carried out using genomic DNA as the template. MiXCR was run by TCRdb on the reads, yielding one entry per CDR3 protein. This sample has under 200,000 distinct CDR3 sequences, with under 50% found just once.

The chain is built from TRBV14 and TRBJ1-2, with 9 bases that match TRBD1. The sample taken for sequencing was sorted CD4+, CD8+, or CD8+CD57+ T cells (not recorded which) from PBMCs. The TCR originated in a human donor with aplastic anemia. CDR3 DNA: TGTGCCAGCAGCCAACTGGACAGGGGTTATTGGATGCATGGCTACACCTTC. Protein sequence: CASSQLDRGYWMHGYTF.